These 18 T cell receptor beta chains originate from one sample sequenced in a study of CD8+ T cells in alopecia areata. RNA was extracted and reverse transcribed into cDNA as the sequencing template. Sequenced by immunoSEQ multiplex PCR; TCRdb stores in-frame clones only, minus some. The sample has around 250,000 clones, 65% to 70% seen once. The sequences come from CD4+ T cells sorted from blood, collected at week 0. These TCRs come from a human donor with alopecia areata.

The chain uses TRBV4-2 and TRBJ2-3, with D possibly matching TRBD2 (6 bases). Trimming took 2 bases from V and 0 from J, leaving 9 bases between them. CDR3 length: 15 residues. From germline, CDR1 is LGHNA and CDR2 YNFKEQ. DNA for the CDR3: TGTGCCAGCAGCCAAACCGGGACTAGCACAGATACGCAGTATTTT. Translation: CASSQTGTSTDTQYF.

The chain combines TRBV30 with TRBJ1-4; D unresolved. The CDR3 has 15 residues. Germline CDR1 GTSNPN, CDR2 SVGIG (reference sequence). Trimming took off 2 bases at V and 8 bases at J, with 18 bases between the two ends. The CDR3 loop reads CAWSPLDLGREKLFF. Here the CDR3 DNA reads TGTGCCTGGAGTCCTCTCGATTTGGGAAGAGAAAAACTGTTTTTT. Full variable domain (missing parts from reference TRBV30 and TRBJ1-4): SQTIHQWPATLVQPVGSPLSLECTVEGTSNPNLYWYRQAAGRGLQLLFYSVGIGQISSEVPQNLSASRPQDRQFILSSKKLLLSDSGFYLCAWSPLDLGREKLFFGSGTQLSVL.

The V and J genes are TRBV30 and TRBJ1-1; 7 positions match TRBD1. CDR1 and CDR2 (germline): GTSNPN, SVGIG (reference sequence). The CDR3 is made up of 14 amino acids. J lost 7 bases, V lost 3 bases, and 11 bases had no gene match. The CDR3 loop is CAWRRPGQSYEAFF. The CDR3 bases are TGTGCCTGGAGGAGACCGGGACAGAGCTATGAAGCTTTCTTT.

This clone was observed a few times. The J gene is TRBJ2-1, the V gene TRBV4-3; the D gene is possibly TRBD2 (7 bases). V shed 0 bases and J shed 7 bases, with 16 bases lying between them. CDR1 and CDR2 (germline): LGHNA, YSLEER. The CDR3 has 16 residues. CDR3 bases: TGCGCCAGCAGCCAAGATCTTTCCGCGGGGGCAAATGAGCAGTTCTTC. It translates to CASSQDLSAGANEQFF.

The chain carries TRBV6-5 and TRBJ2-1, with D possibly TRBD2 on 6 matching bases. CDR1 and CDR2 (germline): MNHEY, SVGAGI. V gave up 2 bases and J gave up 9 bases, with 8 bases separating them. This CDR3 is 12 amino acids long. CDR3 sequence: CASSYGGAEQFF. In nucleotides, the CDR3 is TGTGCCAGCAGTTACGGCGGGGCTGAGCAGTTCTTC.

The chain combines TRBV7-8 with TRBJ1-6, with D possibly matching TRBD1 (5 bases). The CDR3 spans 14 residues. Germline assignment: CDR1 SGHVS and CDR2 FQNEAQ. The V end lost 2 bases, the J end lost 7 bases, and 9 bases lay between the germline ends. Here the CDR3 reads CASSLRRDNSPLHF. CDR3 DNA sequence: TGTGCCAGCAGCTTACGCAGGGACAATTCACCCCTCCACTTT.

V and J are TRBV29-1 and TRBJ2-2, with D hard to call. The CDR3 is made up of 13 amino acids. Trimming pared 5 bases from V and 0 bases from J, leaving 7 bases between. Germline lookup yields CDR1 SQVTM and CDR2 ANQGSEA. The CDR3 is CSVSGANTGELFF. DNA for the CDR3: TGCAGCGTTTCCGGTGCGAACACCGGGGAGCTGTTTTTT.

The V gene is TRBV30, the J gene TRBJ1-2, with D possibly matching TRBD1 (5 bases). Germline V CDR1 and CDR2: GTSNPN, SVGIG (reference sequence). V was shortened by 0 bases and J by 4 bases, with 12 bases between the two germline ends. CDR3 size: 14 residues. The CDR3 sequence: CAWSVGQGTYGYTF. CDR3 nucleotides: TGTGCCTGGAGTGTGGGCCAGGGTACCTATGGCTACACCTTC.

The rearrangement links TRBV30 to TRBJ1-5; no definite D call. Between the trimmed V and J ends, which lost 0 bases and 2 bases, there was a span of 8 bases. The germline gives CDR1 GTSNPN, CDR2 SVGIG (reference sequence). The length of the CDR3 is 14 residues. The chain's CDR3 is CAWSVTSGNQPQHF. CDR3 DNA sequence: TGTGCCTGGAGTGTAACGTCGGGCAATCAGCCCCAGCATTTT.

This rearrangement joins TRBV29-1 to TRBJ1-5; D remains unclear. Per the germline V gene, CDR1 is SQVTM and CDR2 is ANQGSEA. The CDR3 consists of 12 residues. V was trimmed by 7 bases and J by 6 bases, leaving 13 bases between them. CDR3 sequence: CSAERGFQPQHF. The CDR3 nucleotides are TGCAGCGCGGAGCGGGGATTTCAGCCCCAGCATTTT.

This rearrangement joins TRBV25-1 to TRBJ1-2, with D uncertain. CDR1 MGHDK and CDR2 SYGVNS come from the germline V gene. The germline V and J ends were trimmed by 3 bases and 2 bases, with 19 bases remaining between them. The CDR3 runs 17 residues. As DNA, the CDR3 is TGTGCCAGCAGTGAGCCCCGAGTGGGTCTCGAGAACTATGGCTACACCTTC. Translation: CASSEPRVGLENYGYTF.

The rearrangement joins TRBV11-2 to TRBJ1-1, with D perhaps matching TRBD1 (5 bases). This CDR3 contains 14 residues. V lost 3 bases to trimming and J lost 2 bases, with 10 bases between them. In germline, CDR1 is SGHAT, CDR2 FQNNGV. Written as DNA, the CDR3 is TGTGCCAGCAGCTTTCCGCAGGGCAACACTGAAGCTTTCTTT. It codes for CASSFPQGNTEAFF. The full variable domain, with the rest looked up from reference TRBV11-2 and TRBJ1-1, is EAGVAQSPRYKIIEKRQSVAFWCNPISGHATLYWYQQILGQGPKLLIQFQNNGVVDDSQLPKDRFSAERLKGVDSTLKIQPAKLEDSAVYLCASSFPQGNTEAFFGQGTRLTVV.

V gene TRBV4-2 combines with J gene TRBJ1-6, with D possibly matching TRBD1 (5 bases). Germline CDR1 LGHNA, CDR2 YNFKEQ. V shed 1 base and J shed 10 bases, with 14 bases lying between them. CDR3 length equals 15 residues. The CDR3 coding sequence is TGTGCCAGCAGCCAAGCGCTTCAGGGAAGATCACCCCTCCACTTT. Encoded protein: CASSQALQGRSPLHF.

This chain joins TRBV27 and TRBJ1-2; D remains unclear. The CDR3 is made up of 14 amino acids. CDR1 and CDR2 from the germline V gene are MNHEY and SMNVEV (reference sequence). V lost 7 bases, J lost 0 bases, and 12 bases lay in between. CDR3 sequence: CASNPGTANYGYTF. The CDR3 nucleotides read TGTGCCAGCAACCCGGGAACAGCTAACTATGGCTACACCTTC.

Regarding this clone: Different DNA sequences within this sample yield the same CDR3. The gene calls are TRBV18 and TRBJ1-1; D is uncertain. The CDR3 loop spans 13 amino acids. Germline values: CDR1 KGHSH, CDR2 LQKENI. Between the trimmed V and J ends, which lost 3 bases and 0 bases, there was a span of 5 bases. Written as DNA, the CDR3 is TGTGCCAGCTCACCCGAATTGAACACTGAAGCTTTCTTT. Translating it yields CASSPELNTEAFF.

The rearrangement uses TRBV18 and TRBJ1-6, with TRBD1 as a possible D gene (5 bases). From germline, CDR1 is KGHSH and CDR2 LQKENI. This CDR3 has 15 amino acids. Trimming cost V 3 bases and J 7 bases, with 13 bases left between them. CDR3 nucleotide sequence: TGTGCCAGCTCACCCGGGACCTGGGGCAATTCACCCCTCCACTTT. Amino acids: CASSPGTWGNSPLHF.

The V call is TRBV2, the J call TRBJ2-7; D is perhaps TRBD1 or TRBD2 (5 bases each). This CDR3 has 14 residues. V was shortened by 8 bases and J by 5 bases, with 19 bases between the two germline ends. CDR1 and CDR2 from the germline V gene are SNHLY and FYNNEI. CDR3 sequence (DNA): TGTGCCAGCCGGGGCGAAGCAACGGGTCACGAGCAGTACTTC. This sequence encodes CASRGEATGHEQYF.

The chain recombines TRBV29-1 with TRBJ1-5; possible D gene TRBD1, 5 bases. With 5 bases removed from V and 12 bases from J, the gap between germline ends came to 17 bases. Germline-derived CDR1 and CDR2 are SQVTM and ANQGSEA. This CDR3 is built from 12 residues. The CDR3 protein is CSVYLTEGSQHF. The DNA of the CDR3 is TGCAGCGTTTACTTAACCGAGGGGAGCCAGCATTTT.